The 13 T cell receptor beta chains listed next were all sequenced from one sample in a study of blood T cell repertoires in COVID-19. Clones were sequenced by immunoSEQ multiplex PCR, and TCRdb holds only the in-frame ones, with some missing. The sample carries some 150,000 clones, around 81% recorded once. The sample comprised peripheral blood. The receptors were sampled from a woman in her fifties or sixties with acute or convalescent COVID-19.

The chain carries TRBV6-5 and TRBJ1-6; TRBD1 aligns across 8 bases. There are 14 residues in the CDR3. The germline V gene has CDR1 MNHEY and CDR2 SVGAGI. The V segment lost 6 bases and the J segment 9 bases; nucleotides outside the gene matches: 7. The DNA of the CDR3 is TGTGCCAGCAGCCCGGACAGGGTGGGTTCACCCCTCCACTTT. It is translated as CASSPDRVGSPLHF.

Written as DNA, the CDR3 is TGTGCCAGCAGCTTGGACTTTACGGATGAGCAGTTCTTC. Protein sequence: CASSLDFTDEQFF. The rearrangement joins TRBV7-9 to TRBJ2-1; a weak D match, TRBD2 (5 bases). The CDR3 contains 13 residues. V gave up 3 bases and J gave up 8 bases, with 11 bases separating them. CDR1 and CDR2 from the germline V gene are SEHNR and FQNEAQ (reference sequence).

CDR3 DNA: TGTGCCAGCAGCGTAGGGCCAGGCTACGAGCAGTACTTC. Encoded protein: CASSVGPGYEQYF. The V call is TRBV9, the J call TRBJ2-7; D unclear. The V end was cut by 0 bases, the J end by 3 bases, with 7 bases between. This CDR3 has 13 amino acids. Germline loops: CDR1 SGDLS, CDR2 YYNGEE. Full variable domain (rest looked up from reference TRBV9 and TRBJ2-7): DSGVTQTPKHLITATGQRVTLRCSPRSGDLSVYWYQQSLDQGLQFLIQYYNGEERAKGNILERFSAQQFPDLHSELNLSSLELGDSALYFCASSVGPGYEQYFGPGTRLTVT.

V and J are TRBV3-1 (or the pseudogene TRBV3-2) and TRBJ1-5; tentative D call: TRBD1 (5 bases). V lost 8 bases and J 2 bases, leaving 13 bases between the germline ends. Germline loops: CDR1 LGHDT, CDR2 YNNKEL (reference sequence). The CDR3 sequence is 14 residues long. The CDR3 DNA is TGTGCCAGCGGCCCGGGGGGAGGCAATCAGCCCCAGCATTTT. It translates to CASGPGGGNQPQHF.

This sequence joins TRBV12-1 and TRBJ2-5; whether TRBD2, the table's D call, matches the DNA was not checked. TRBV12-1 is reported as a pseudogene. The CDR3 is 14 amino acids. The CDR3 protein is CASSLREPARTQYF. For the CDR3, the DNA is TGTGCCAGCAGCTTGCGGGAGCCCGCAAGGACCCAGTACTTC.

V is TRBV5-3 and J is TRBJ1-4; D ambiguous. TRBV5-3 is known as an ORF, though its function is uncertain. The CDR3 is made up of 17 amino acids. Trimming removed 5 bases at V and 0 bases at J, with 17 bases between. CDR3 protein: CARSLRPEVATNEKLFF. CDR3 DNA sequence: TGTGCCAGAAGTCTCAGGCCTGAAGTTGCAACTAATGAAAAACTGTTTTTT.

The chain carries TRBV19 and TRBJ1-4; TRBD1 matches 10 bases. V lost 9 bases to trimming and J lost 8 bases; unmatched junction nucleotides: 15. Germline assignment: CDR1 LNHDA and CDR2 SQIVND (reference sequence). The CDR3 consists of 16 residues. CDR3 in amino acids: CASRDRGQMSGEKLFF. The CDR3 DNA is TGTGCCAGCCGAGACAGGGGGCAGATGTCGGGAGAAAAACTGTTTTTT.

V gene TRBV2 combines with J gene TRBJ2-7; 7 nucleotides agree with TRBD1. Germline loops: CDR1 SNHLY, CDR2 FYNNEI. Unmatched junction bases numbered 4, after V lost 0 bases and J lost 2 bases. The CDR3 loop spans 15 amino acids. The chain's CDR3 is CASSEAPGTAYEQYF. In DNA, the CDR3 is TGTGCCAGCAGTGAAGCCCCCGGGACAGCCTACGAGCAGTACTTC.

The rearrangement links TRBV27 to TRBJ1-2, with TRBD1 matching over 7 bases. The CDR3 length is 15 residues. V lost 4 bases to trimming and J lost 4 bases; unmatched junction nucleotides: 9. Germline CDR1 and CDR2: MNHEY and SMNVEV (reference sequence). The CDR3 is CASSSPPTGVYGYTF. The DNA for the CDR3 is TGTGCCAGCAGTTCCCCCCCCACAGGGGTCTATGGCTACACCTTC.

The CDR3 DNA follows: TGTGCCTGGAGTGTATCCCTACTTCAACCAACTAATGAAAAACTGTTTTTT. Translated, it gives CAWSVSLLQPTNEKLFF. The chain joins TRBV30 to TRBJ1-4; D is ambiguous. The germline V gene encodes CDR1 GTSNPN and CDR2 SVGIG (reference sequence). Trimming removed 0 bases from V and 0 bases from J, with 14 bases in between. The CDR3 sequence is 17 residues long.

This clone was detected only once. J is TRBJ1-6 and V is TRBV29-1; TRBD1 aligns across 7 bases. The ends lost 5 bases at V and 6 bases at J; junction bases unmatched: 1. The V gene's germline CDR1 is SQVTM and CDR2 ANQGSEA. The CDR3 runs to 12 residues. CDR3 sequence: CSVRQGNSPLHF. CDR3 nucleotide sequence: TGCAGCGTTCGACAGGGTAATTCACCCCTCCACTTT.

The V and J genes are TRBV14 and TRBJ1-2; 7 positions match TRBD1. Germline-derived CDR1 and CDR2 are SGHDN and FVKESK. CDR3 length: 15 residues. The V and J ends lost 1 base and 4 bases, in that order; junction bases with no gene match: 6. CDR3 region: CASSQGRGGLYGYTF. Here the CDR3 DNA reads TGTGCCAGCAGCCAAGGCCGAGGGGGCCTCTATGGCTACACCTTC.

V and J are TRBV7-2 and TRBJ2-2; tentatively, D is TRBD2 (6 bases). V was shortened by 1 base and J by 1 base, with 10 bases between the two germline ends. This CDR3 spans 16 amino acids. Germline CDR1 and CDR2: SGHTA and FQGNSA. DNA for the CDR3: TGTGCCAGCAGCTTAGAGGGACTGAGGAACACCGGGGAGCTGTTTTTT. Translating it yields CASSLEGLRNTGELFF.